These 2 T cell receptor beta chains were all obtained from the same sample, sequenced in a study of blood T cell repertoires in COVID-19. The protocol was immunoSEQ multiplex PCR, while the TCRdb copy is restricted to in-frame clones and leaves out a portion. The sample has under 250,000 clones, approximately 83% seen once. Sample: peripheral blood. Receptors originate from a man aged 50-59 years with active or convalescent COVID-19.

The chain links TRBV19 to TRBJ2-2; D not certain. The CDR3 is made up of 16 amino acids. Germline loops: CDR1 LNHDA, CDR2 SQIVND (reference sequence). V gave up 1 base and J gave up 5 bases, with 14 bases separating them. The CDR3 DNA sequence: TGTGCCAGTAGTATAGTTCGAGTTTCTTATACCGGGGAGCTGTTTTTT. It specifies CASSIVRVSYTGELFF.

The V gene is TRBV7-7, the J gene TRBJ2-5; 11 bases agree with TRBD2. Germline V CDR1 and CDR2: SSHAT, FNYEAQ (reference sequence). The ends lost 3 bases at V and 4 bases at J; junction bases unmatched: 7. This CDR3 comprises 16 residues. The CDR3 spells CASSFSALAGVETQYF. Written as DNA, the CDR3 is TGTGCCAGCAGCTTCTCTGCACTAGCGGGGGTAGAGACCCAGTACTTC.